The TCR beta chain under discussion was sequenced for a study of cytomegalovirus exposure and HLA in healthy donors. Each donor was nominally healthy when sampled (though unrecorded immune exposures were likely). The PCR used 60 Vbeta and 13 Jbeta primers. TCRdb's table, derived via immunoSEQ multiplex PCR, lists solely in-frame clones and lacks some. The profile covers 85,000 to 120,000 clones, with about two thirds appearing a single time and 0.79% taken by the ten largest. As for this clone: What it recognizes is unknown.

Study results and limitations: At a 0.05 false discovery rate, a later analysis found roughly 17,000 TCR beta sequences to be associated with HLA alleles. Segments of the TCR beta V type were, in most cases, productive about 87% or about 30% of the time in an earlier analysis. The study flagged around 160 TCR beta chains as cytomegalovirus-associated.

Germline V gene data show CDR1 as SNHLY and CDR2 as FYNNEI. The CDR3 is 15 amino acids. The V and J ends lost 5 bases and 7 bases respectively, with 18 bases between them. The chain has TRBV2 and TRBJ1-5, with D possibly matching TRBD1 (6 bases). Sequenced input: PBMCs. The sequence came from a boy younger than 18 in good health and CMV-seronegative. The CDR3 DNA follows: TGTGCCAGCAGTTTATGGGACGGCCAGGGGCAGCCCCAGCATTTT. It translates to CASSLWDGQGQPQHF.